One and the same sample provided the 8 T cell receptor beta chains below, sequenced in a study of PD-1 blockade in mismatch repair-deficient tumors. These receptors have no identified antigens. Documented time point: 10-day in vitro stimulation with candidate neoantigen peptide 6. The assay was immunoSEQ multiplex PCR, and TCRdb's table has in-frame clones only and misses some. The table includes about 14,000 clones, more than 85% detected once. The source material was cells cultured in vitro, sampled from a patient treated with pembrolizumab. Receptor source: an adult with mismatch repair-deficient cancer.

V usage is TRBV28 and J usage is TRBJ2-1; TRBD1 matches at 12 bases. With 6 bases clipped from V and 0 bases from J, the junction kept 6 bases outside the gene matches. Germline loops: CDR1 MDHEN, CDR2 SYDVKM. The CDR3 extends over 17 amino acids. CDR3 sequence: CASRGQGAIFSYNEQFF. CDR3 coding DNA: TGTGCCAGCAGGGGACAGGGGGCGATTTTCTCCTACAATGAGCAGTTCTTC.

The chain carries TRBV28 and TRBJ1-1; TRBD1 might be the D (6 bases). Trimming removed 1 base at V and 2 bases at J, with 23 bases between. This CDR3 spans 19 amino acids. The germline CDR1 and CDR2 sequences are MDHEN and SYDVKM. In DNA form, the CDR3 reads TGTGCCAGCAGTTTATACCTCCGGGAGTGGGACATTGGCAACACTGAAGCTTTCTTT. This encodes CASSLYLREWDIGNTEAFF. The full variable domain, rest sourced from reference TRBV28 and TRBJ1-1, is DVKVTQSSRYLVKRTGEKVFLECVQDMDHENMFWYRQDPGLGLRLIYFSYDVKMKEKGDIPEGYSVSREKKERFSLILESASTNQTSMYLCASSLYLREWDIGNTEAFFGQGTRLTVV.

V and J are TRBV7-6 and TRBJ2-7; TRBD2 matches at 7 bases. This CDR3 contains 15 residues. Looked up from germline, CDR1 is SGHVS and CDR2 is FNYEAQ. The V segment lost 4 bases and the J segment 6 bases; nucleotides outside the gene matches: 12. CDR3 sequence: CASSSSSGLGREQYF. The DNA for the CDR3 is TGTGCCAGCAGCTCGTCTAGCGGCCTAGGGCGCGAGCAGTACTTC. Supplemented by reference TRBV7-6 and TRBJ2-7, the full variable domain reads GAGVSQSPRYKVTKRGQDVALRCDPISGHVSLYWYRQALGQGPEFLTYFNYEAQQDKSGLPNDRFSAERPEGSISTLTIQRTEQRDSAMYRCASSSSSGLGREQYFGPGTRLTVT.

CDR3 amino acids: CASSVGQFQETQYF. CDR3 coding DNA: TGTGCCAGCAGCGTAGGACAGTTCCAAGAGACCCAGTACTTC. V and J are TRBV11-2 and TRBJ2-5; tentative D call: TRBD1 (6 bases). The V and J ends lost 5 bases and 1 base respectively, with 11 bases between them. In germline, CDR1 is SGHAT, CDR2 FQNNGV. CDR3 length: 14 amino acids.

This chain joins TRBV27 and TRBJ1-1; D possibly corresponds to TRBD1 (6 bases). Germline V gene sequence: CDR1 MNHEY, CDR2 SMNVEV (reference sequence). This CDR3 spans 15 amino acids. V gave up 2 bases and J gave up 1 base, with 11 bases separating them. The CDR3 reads CASSLIGGGNTEAFF. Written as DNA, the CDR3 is TGTGCCAGCAGTTTAATCGGGGGCGGGAACACTGAAGCTTTCTTT.

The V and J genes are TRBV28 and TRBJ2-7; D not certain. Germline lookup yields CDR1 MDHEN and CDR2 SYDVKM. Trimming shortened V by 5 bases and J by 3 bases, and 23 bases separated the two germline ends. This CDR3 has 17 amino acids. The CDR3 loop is CASSGPLGQVGYYEQYF. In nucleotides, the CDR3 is TGTGCCAGCAGTGGGCCTTTGGGCCAGGTCGGCTACTACGAGCAGTACTTC.

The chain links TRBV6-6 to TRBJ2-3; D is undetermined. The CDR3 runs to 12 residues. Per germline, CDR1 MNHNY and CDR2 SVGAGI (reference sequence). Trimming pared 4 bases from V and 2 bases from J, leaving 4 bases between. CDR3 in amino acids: CASSSTTDTQYF. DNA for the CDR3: TGTGCCAGCAGTTCTACCACAGATACGCAGTATTTT.

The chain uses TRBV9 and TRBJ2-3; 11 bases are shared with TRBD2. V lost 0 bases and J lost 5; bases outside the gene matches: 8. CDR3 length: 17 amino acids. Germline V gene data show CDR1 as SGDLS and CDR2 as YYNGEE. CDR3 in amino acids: CASSVVGGLAGGDTQYF. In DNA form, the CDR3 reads TGTGCCAGCAGCGTAGTTGGCGGTCTAGCGGGAGGAGATACGCAGTATTTT.